These 23 T cell receptor beta chains originate from one sample sequenced in a study of blood T cell repertoires in COVID-19 (dated by TCRdb to the early 2020s). Libraries came from the immunoSEQ multiplex PCR assay. The table was pulled from immuneACCESS by TCRdb, which kept in-frame rearrangements only. Such tables lose some clones; where checked, under half of the loss comes from unresolved V genes, and the rest has no known cause. The sample includes 150,000 to 200,000 clones, with about 85% observed a single time. The ten largest clones capture about 3.3% of the sample. Material for sequencing was peripheral blood. The receptors were sampled from a human donor with acute or convalescent COVID-19. The donor label of this sample is uncertain.

The chain links TRBV6-5 to TRBJ1-6; 8 bases fit TRBD1. Germline V gene sequence: CDR1 MNHEY, CDR2 SVGAGI. The V and J ends lost 4 bases and 10 bases, in that order; junction bases with no gene match: 3. CDR3 size: 13 residues. The CDR3 region is CASSFTGGSPLHF. CDR3 DNA sequence: TGTGCCAGCAGTTTCACAGGGGGATCACCCCTCCACTTT.

This clone has more than one count but fewer than ten. The chain combines TRBV5-6 with TRBJ1-3, with a weak D call TRBD1 (6 bases). Trimming stripped 3 bases from V and 2 bases from J, with 9 bases between. Germline CDR1 SGHDT, CDR2 YYEEEE. There are 14 residues in the CDR3. CDR3 sequence (DNA): TGTGCCAGCAGCTCGAACAGGGCTGGAAACACCATATATTTT. Translating it yields CASSSNRAGNTIYF. Supplemented by reference TRBV5-6 and TRBJ1-3, the full variable domain reads DAGVTQSPTHLIKTRGQQVTLRCSPKSGHDTVSWYQQALGQGPQFIFQYYEEEERQRGNFPDRFSGHQFPNYSSELNVNALLLGDSALYLCASSSNRAGNTIYFGEGSWLTVV.

The chain links TRBV7-9 to TRBJ1-1, with D perhaps TRBD1 (5 bases). The germline CDR1 and CDR2 sequences are SEHNR and FQNEAQ (reference sequence). The CDR3 sequence is 12 residues long. The V end lost 5 bases, the J end lost 6 bases, and 10 bases lay between the germline ends. DNA of the CDR3: TGTGCCAGCAGCCGCTCAGGGTCTGAAGCTTTCTTT. Translating it yields CASSRSGSEAFF.

V gene TRBV6-1 combines with J gene TRBJ1-2; a weak D match, TRBD1 (6 bases). CDR3 size: 13 residues. Trimming removed 3 bases from V and 8 bases from J, with 13 bases in between. Germline V gene data show CDR1 as MNHNS and CDR2 as SASEGT. In DNA form, the CDR3 reads TGTGCCAGCAGTGAGGTCAGGGGCGACGGCTACACCTTC. It translates to CASSEVRGDGYTF.

V gene TRBV5-1 combines with J gene TRBJ1-1; 9 bases are shared with TRBD1. Trimming removed 0 bases from V and 6 bases from J; junction bases left unmatched: 3. This CDR3 is 14 amino acids long. Germline V gene data show CDR1 as SGHRS and CDR2 as YFSETQ. The CDR3 DNA reads TGCGCCAGCAGCTTGGTGGGGACAGGGTCTGAAGCTTTCTTT. Amino acid sequence: CASSLVGTGSEAFF.

The chain uses TRBV7-2 and TRBJ1-4; TRBD1 agrees at 8 bases. CDR3 length: 15 residues. Trimming cost V 6 bases and J 6 bases; bases outside gene matches: 9. Germline V gene sequence: CDR1 SGHTA, CDR2 FQGNSA. The CDR3 DNA follows: TGTGCCAGCAGGCGACAGACAGGGGTAGATGAAAAACTGTTTTTT. Translating it yields CASRRQTGVDEKLFF.

CDR3 in amino acids: CASSQDRGRNYGYTF. CDR3 nucleotides: TGCGCCAGCAGCCAAGATCGTGGCAGAAACTATGGCTACACCTTC. The rearrangement links TRBV4-1 to TRBJ1-2; no firm D call. Looked up from germline, CDR1 is MGHRA and CDR2 is YSYEKL. V shed 0 bases and J shed 2 bases, with 10 bases lying between them. The CDR3 has 15 amino acids.

J is TRBJ1-3 and V is TRBV7-2; weak D call: TRBD1 (6 bases). V was trimmed by 6 bases and J by 7 bases, leaving 16 bases between them. The CDR3 has 14 residues. Germline CDR1 reads SGHTA; CDR2 reads FQGNSA. The CDR3 spells CASSQTGLENTIYF. The CDR3 DNA reads as TGTGCCAGCAGTCAAACAGGGTTGGAGAACACCATATATTTT.

This sequence joins TRBV14 and TRBJ2-7, with TRBD1 matching 8 bases. The germline V gene encodes CDR1 SGHDN and CDR2 FVKESK. This CDR3 spans 12 amino acids. V was pared by 7 bases and J by 6 bases, with 5 bases of the junction left unmatched. CDR3 nucleotides: TGTGCCAGCACCATCACAGGGGGCGAGCAGTACTTC. The encoded protein is CASTITGGEQYF.

This CDR3 is CASSLAGGNGEKLFF. The CDR3 DNA reads as TGCGCCAGCAGCTTAGCGGGAGGGAACGGTGAAAAACTGTTTTTT. This chain joins TRBV5-1 and TRBJ1-4; unclear D gene. Trimming took 2 bases from V and 7 from J, leaving 15 bases between them. This CDR3 region has 15 residues. Germline CDR1 SGHRS, CDR2 YFSETQ.

The chain uses TRBV27 and TRBJ1-1; D gene ambiguous. CDR3 length: 14 residues. V lost 0 bases to trimming and J lost 7 bases, with 12 bases between them. Germline V gene sequence: CDR1 MNHEY, CDR2 SMNVEV (reference sequence). The CDR3 here is CASSLSRSSGEAFF. In DNA, the CDR3 is TGTGCCAGCAGTTTATCGCGAAGCTCGGGTGAAGCTTTCTTT.

The chain has TRBV2 and TRBJ1-5; 7 bases match TRBD1. The V gene's germline CDR1 is SNHLY and CDR2 FYNNEI. V lost 8 bases, J lost 2 bases, and 6 bases stayed unmatched. The CDR3 sequence is 14 residues long. The CDR3 reads CASEPDRGNQPQHF. The CDR3 nucleotides read TGTGCCAGCGAGCCCGACAGGGGCAATCAGCCCCAGCATTTT.

This chain links TRBV14 with TRBJ1-2; D is possibly TRBD1 (5 bases). Germline-derived CDR1 and CDR2 are SGHDN and FVKESK. The CDR3 covers 15 residues. The V and J ends lost 4 bases and 4 bases respectively, with 16 bases between them. The CDR3 DNA sequence: TGTGCCAGCAGCCCCCCCGGGGGGTATACCTATGGCTACACCTTC. It codes for CASSPPGGYTYGYTF. Drawing the rest from reference TRBV14 and TRBJ1-2, the complete variable domain is EAGVTQFPSHSVIEKGQTVTLRCDPISGHDNLYWYRRVMGKEIKFLLHFVKESKQDESGMPNNRFLAERTGGTYSTLKVQPAELEDSGVYFCASSPPGGYTYGYTFGSGTRLTVV.

The chain employs TRBV4-2 and TRBJ2-7, with 11 bases matching TRBD1. The V gene end was trimmed by 4 bases and the J gene end by 7 bases; junction bases not matched to a gene: 18. CDR3 size: 18 residues. Germline values: CDR1 LGHNA, CDR2 YNFKEQ. The CDR3 protein is CASSLGPGTGGLSGEQYF. The DNA of the CDR3 is TGTGCCAGCAGCCTTGGCCCCGGGACAGGGGGTCTATCGGGGGAGCAGTACTTC.

The chain couples TRBV5-1 to TRBJ1-2, with a tentative D call TRBD1 (6 bases). The CDR3 runs 14 residues. CDR1 is SGHRS, CDR2 YFSETQ, per germline. V shed 6 bases and J shed 5 bases, with 17 bases lying between them. The CDR3 coding sequence is TGCGCCAGCACCCTCGGGGGGGGGCTTTATGGCTACACCTTC. Residues: CASTLGGGLYGYTF.

The sample holds a few counts of this clone. The chain uses TRBV6-5 and TRBJ2-7, with D perhaps TRBD1 (5 bases). The CDR3 loop spans 13 amino acids. Germline assignment: CDR1 MNHEY and CDR2 SVGAGI. The ends were cut back, 3 bases at V and 3 bases at J, with 9 bases in the middle. CDR3 region: CASSYAGRYEQYF. The CDR3 coding sequence is TGTGCCAGCAGTTATGCAGGGCGCTACGAGCAGTACTTC.

The CDR3 DNA is TGTGCCAGCAGTTTAGCGGGTAGCGGGGGGGCTCGGGAGACCCAGTACTTC. As protein: CASSLAGSGGARETQYF. The chain recombines TRBV27 with TRBJ2-5, with 11 bases that match TRBD2. V lost 2 bases, J lost 5 bases, and 10 bases stayed unmatched. From germline, CDR1 is MNHEY and CDR2 SMNVEV (reference sequence). The CDR3 is made up of 17 amino acids.

This clone was seen just once. The rearrangement uses TRBV3-1 (or the pseudogene TRBV3-2) and TRBJ1-3, with a weak D call TRBD1 (6 bases). Deletions cut 2 bases from V and 5 bases from J, with 13 bases between. Germline V CDR1 and CDR2: LGHDT, YNNKEL (reference sequence). The CDR3 extends over 15 amino acids. This CDR3 is CASSQQTGSRNTIYF. DNA for the CDR3: TGTGCCAGCAGCCAACAGACAGGCAGCAGAAACACCATATATTTT.

The chain employs TRBV27 and TRBJ2-5; TRBD2 matches 15 bases. Losses at the gene ends were 6 bases for V and 5 bases for J; bases not matched to a gene: 7. The length of the CDR3 is 16 residues. Germline CDR1 MNHEY, CDR2 SMNVEV (reference sequence). The CDR3 DNA follows: TGTGCCAGCAGCTTGGGGACTAGCGGGGGGCGGGAGACCCAGTACTTC. Encoded protein: CASSLGTSGGRETQYF.

This clone was seen just once. The CDR3 DNA sequence: TGTGCCAGCAGCCAAGTAGCGGGGGGGCCCTTTGGGGCCAACGTCCTGACTTTC. Its translation: CASSQVAGGPFGANVLTF. The V gene is TRBV3-1 (or the pseudogene TRBV3-2), the J gene TRBJ2-6; 11 bases agree with TRBD2. The CDR3 has 18 residues. The germline V gene has CDR1 LGHDT and CDR2 YNNKEL (reference sequence). J was trimmed by 3 bases and V by 1 base; bases with no gene match: 5.

This clone was recorded only once. J is TRBJ1-6 and V is TRBV5-1; the match to TRBD1 covers 10 bases. V trimming: 4 bases; J trimming: 10 bases; junction bases outside the gene matches: 8. The V gene's germline CDR1 is SGHRS and CDR2 YFSETQ. The CDR3 is made up of 15 amino acids. CDR3 sequence reads: CASSPGTGDLSPLHF. The CDR3 nucleotides are TGCGCCAGCAGCCCCGGGACAGGGGACCTCTCACCCCTCCACTTT.

The chain has TRBV11-3 and TRBJ1-2, with D possibly being TRBD1 (5 bases). Trimming stripped 0 bases from V and 4 bases from J, with 15 bases between. CDR1 and CDR2 (germline): SGHNT, YENEEA. The CDR3 consists of 16 residues. CDR3 nucleotides: TGTGCCAGCAGCTTAGAGGGGAGAGGAGGGGTCTATGGCTACACCTTC. It specifies CASSLEGRGGVYGYTF.

The chain links TRBV12-3 or TRBV12-4 to TRBJ1-2; D is unresolved. The CDR3 is 13 residues long. V lost 6 bases and J 2 bases, leaving 10 bases between the germline ends. CDR3 protein: CASRPDKNYGYTF. In DNA, the CDR3 is TGTGCCAGCAGACCCGACAAGAACTATGGCTACACCTTC.